The 10 T cell receptor beta chains below come from one sample, sequenced in a study of identical twins. TCRdb fed the 5' RACE reads into MiXCR, producing one record per CDR3 protein. Here the sample spans about 390,000 distinct CDR3 sequences, 8.5% to 10% being singletons. Sample: naive T cells sorted from blood. The receptors originated from a woman aged 50 to 65 in good health.

The genes are TRBV5-1 and TRBJ2-1; 8 positions match TRBD1. V lost 5 bases, J lost 3 bases, and 10 bases stayed unmatched. From germline, CDR1 is SGHRS and CDR2 YFSETQ. The CDR3 runs 16 residues. The chain's CDR3 is CASRFPAGTGYNEQFF. The CDR3 DNA is TGCGCCAGCAGGTTCCCGGCCGGGACAGGCTACAATGAGCAGTTCTTC.

This clonotype was seen a handful of times. The chain is built from TRBV20-1 and TRBJ2-5, with D possibly called TRBD1 or TRBD2 (5 bases each). The CDR3 has 17 residues. Looked up from germline, CDR1 is DFQATT and CDR2 is SNEGSKA (reference sequence). V lost 5 bases to trimming and J lost 4 bases, with 26 bases between them. Written as DNA, the CDR3 is TGCAGTGCTGGAACCCGGGACCCCATAGGGTGGGGAGAGACCCAGTACTTC. Amino acids: CSAGTRDPIGWGETQYF.

The sample holds many counts of this clonotype. The rearrangement links TRBV5-1 to TRBJ2-7, with D unclear. V shed 0 bases and J shed 3 bases, with 7 bases lying between them. The CDR3 consists of 13 residues. The germline gives CDR1 SGHRS, CDR2 YFSETQ. CDR3 sequence: CASSLVGGYEQYF. In DNA form, the CDR3 reads TGCGCCAGCAGCTTGGTTGGCGGCTACGAGCAGTACTTC.

This chain uses TRBV10-3 with TRBJ2-1; D might be TRBD1 or TRBD2, each matching 6 bases. The V gene lost 3 bases and the J gene lost 15 bases, with 18 bases spanning the gap. From germline, CDR1 is ENHRY and CDR2 SYGVKD. This CDR3 contains 13 residues. CDR3 nucleotides: TGTGCCATCAGTGAAGGGGGGCGGGCCCTGACGTTCTTC. Translation gives CAISEGGRALTFF.

In this sample, this clonotype turned up a few times. The chain recombines TRBV6-4 with TRBJ2-1, with TRBD2 matching over 7 bases. This CDR3 is 14 amino acids long. Germline CDR1 and CDR2: MRHNA and SNTAGT. After removal of 2 bases from V and 10 bases from J, the junction contained 8 bases not matched to a gene. Here the CDR3 reads CASSDEAGSREQFF. The CDR3, as DNA: TGTGCCAGCAGTGACGAAGCGGGGAGCAGGGAGCAGTTCTTC.

This clonotype showed up many times. The rearrangement joins TRBV4-1 to TRBJ1-1; D is unclear. This CDR3 is built from 14 residues. V was cut by 8 bases and J by 3 bases, with 16 bases left in between. Germline CDR1 reads MGHRA; CDR2 reads YSYEKL. CDR3 nucleotides: TGCGCCAGCCTCGGTCTACCCAAGCACACTGAAGCTTTCTTT. Protein sequence: CASLGLPKHTEAFF.

The table lists this clonotype with a few counts. The chain carries TRBV6-2 or TRBV6-3 and TRBJ2-1; 8 nucleotides match TRBD1. J lost 5 bases, V lost 10 bases, and 7 bases had no gene match. This CDR3 comprises 13 residues. Germline V gene sequence: CDR1 MNHEY, CDR2 SVGEGT. CDR3 DNA sequence: TGTGCCACCGGGCAGGGGGCCCACAATGAGCAGTTCTTC. Amino acids: CATGQGAHNEQFF.

In its sample, this clonotype was seen a few times. This sequence joins TRBV11-2 and TRBJ1-1; D not resolved. CDR1 and CDR2 from the germline V gene are SGHAT and FQNNGV. The CDR3 is 15 residues long. V was pared by 0 bases and J by 5 bases, with 13 bases between. CDR3 amino acids: CASSLDSTVRTEAFF. The CDR3 region has the DNA TGTGCCAGCAGCTTAGACAGCACGGTGAGGACTGAAGCTTTCTTT.

This clonotype was seen repeatedly, ten times or more. This chain links TRBV3-1 with TRBJ1-1; D unresolved. Germline values: CDR1 LGHDT, CDR2 YNNKEL (reference sequence). V lost 1 base and J 1 base, leaving 4 bases between the germline ends. This CDR3 spans 13 amino acids. CDR3 region: CASSQGRNTEAFF. DNA for the CDR3: TGTGCCAGCAGCCAAGGGAGGAACACTGAAGCTTTCTTT.

This chain uses TRBV5-1 with TRBJ2-3, with D possibly TRBD2 on 5 matching bases. CDR3 length: 13 residues. The germline V and J ends were trimmed by 4 bases and 3 bases, with 9 bases remaining between them. Germline V lookup: CDR1 SGHRS, CDR2 YFSETQ. DNA of the CDR3: TGCGCCAGCAGCGGACTCGGTACAGATACGCAGTATTTT. Translation gives CASSGLGTDTQYF.